This TCR beta chain originates from a study of technical replicates of blood from a few donors (dated by TCRdb to 2016 to 2017). Receptor amplification or capture employed the immunoSEQ multiplex PCR assay. Sourced from immuneACCESS, this table was stored by TCRdb with only in-frame sequences that have V and J called. A share of the clones is absent; for the studies checked, an unresolved V gene accounts for under half, and the remainder has no known explanation. The sample includes about 71,000 clones, with approximately 90% observed a single time. The ten top clones hold 4.6% of the sample. A remark on this clone: Its antigen has not been determined. No base quality values were provided; no much bigger clone lies one nucleotide off.

Looking up the germline V gene yields CDR1 MNHEY and CDR2 SVGAGI. V is shortened by 0 bases, J by 2 bases, and the region joining them spans 6 bases. Measured from the cysteine to the phenylalanine, the CDR3 is 14 residues long. Only CDR3 DNA remains: 42 bases, in frame from the first base. The sequencing sample was made of PBMCs. The source of this sequence is a human donor in good health. Some clones in this sample may be carry-over from other donors' samples. The chain uses TRBV6-5 and TRBJ2-3; no D gene can be assigned with confidence. The sequence in DNA is TGTGCCAGCAGTTACTCGCGCCCCACAGATACGCAGTATTTT. This codes for CASSYSRPTDTQYF.